The table lists the clone carrying this T cell receptor (beta chain) with a few counts. The antigen is unknown. The record originates from a study of T-cell memory formation after mild COVID-19. General study points: Pre-infection memory already had some responding clones, implying cross-reactive memory joined. Confirmation was lacking for SARS-CoV-2 specificity of second-wave clones that peaked on day 37. For contracting clones, CD4+ ones sat mainly in CM and EM, CD8+ in EMRA.

TCRdb re-called the 5' RACE reads through MiXCR, storing one row per CDR3 protein. The sample carries 90,000 to 120,000 distinct CDR3 sequences, 13% to 15% recorded once. Germline values: CDR1 LNHDA, CDR2 SQIVND (reference sequence). The junction had 15 bases not matched to a gene; V was cut back by 4 bases and J by 6 bases. CDR3 length equals 18 residues. The V and J genes are TRBV19 and TRBJ2-2, with 9 positions matching TRBD1. The source of this sequence is a man between 18 and 35 years old who had mild COVID-19 (a few samples of this study predate the infection). Cell type and time point are not known. The sequenced sample consisted of PBMCs or a T cell subset sorted from them (not recorded which). This CDR3 reads CASSTLSMDRGRAGELFF. The CDR3 region has the DNA TGTGCCAGTAGTACACTCTCGATGGACAGGGGTCGGGCCGGGGAGCTGTTTTTT.